This T cell receptor (beta chain) was sequenced in a study of T cells after posttransplantation cyclophosphamide. Treatment was busulfan-fludarabine conditioning, a marrow graft, and cyclophosphamide on days +3 and +4. Clones were read by immunoSEQ multiplex PCR, and TCRdb kept only the in-frame ones, dropping some. The sample includes just under 20,000 clones, roughly 87% of them seen just once. The receptor comes from a female patient aged 40-50 years who received an allogeneic stem cell transplant from a related donor, was CMV-positive, and had no GVHD. Some T cells may trace back to the graft donor. The sample was PBMCs, taken after allogeneic stem cell transplant with posttransplant cyclophosphamide.

The CDR3 region has the DNA TGTGCCAGCTCACCCGATACGGGTTGGGCAGATACGCAGTATTTT. Protein sequence: CASSPDTGWADTQYF. The chain carries TRBV18 and TRBJ2-3; D remains ambiguous. Germline V gene data show CDR1 as KGHSH and CDR2 as LQKENI. Trimming took off 3 bases at V and 4 bases at J, with 14 bases between the two ends. The CDR3 covers 15 residues.